This T cell receptor beta chain was identified in a study of blood T cell repertoires in COVID-19. The overall study: Sample material is recorded as cDNA or gDNA derived from T cells, B-cell-depleted T cells, or PBMCs.

The V end was cut by 1 base, the J end by 6 bases, with 12 bases between. This CDR3 has 15 amino acids. CDR1 LNHDA and CDR2 SQIVND come from the germline V gene (reference sequence). Only one count was recorded for this clone. Original data processing: Counts of nucleated cells, estimated from reference gene primer amplification, were obtained. Only in-frame clones appear in the TCRdb table, and some are missing; sequencing was by immunoSEQ multiplex PCR. That table supplies the V and J calls and clone size; D and trimming were determined from the DNA. The sample carries about 280,000 clones, around nine tenths recorded once.

The chain is built from TRBV19 and TRBJ2-2; D possibly corresponds to TRBD2 (7 bases). This TCR came from a man aged 35 to 55 with acute or convalescent COVID-19. The material sequenced was peripheral blood. CDR3 region: CASSIVWGGAGELFF. Here the CDR3 DNA reads TGTGCCAGTAGTATAGTATGGGGGGGCGCCGGGGAGCTGTTTTTT. Full variable domain (missing parts from reference TRBV19 and TRBJ2-2): DGGITQSPKYLFRKEGQNVTLSCEQNLNHDAMYWYRQDPGQGLRLIYYSQIVNDFQKGDIAEGYSVSREKKESFPLTVTSAQKNPTAFYLCASSIVWGGAGELFFGEGSRLTVL.